A single T cell receptor beta chain is shown here with its context. Its antigen is not known. This sample is drawn from a study of CXCR3-negative and CXCR3-positive naive CD8 T cells. The wider study: TRB reads totalled about 135 million, about 1.5 +/- 0.3 million per library. General study points: Memory CD8+ cells showed much lower diversity, while both naive subsets were comparably high. Surface CD5 matched across naive subsets, and TRB CDR3 properties served to infer TCR strength. PBMCs showed partially decreased CXCR3 expression after cryopreservation, and most assays used fresh PBMCs.

The CDR3 sequence is 14 residues long. Germline-derived CDR1 and CDR2 are SGHTA and FQGNSA. With UMI labels, 5' RACE was used to prepare the TRB cDNA libraries. TCRdb re-analyzed the 5' RACE reads; it lists each CDR3 protein once, without DNA. This sample's clone table lists about 56,000 distinct CDR3 sequences. The source material was memory CD8+ T cells from blood. The chain combines TRBV7-2 with TRBJ2-5; TCRdb's assignment of TRBD1 cannot be checked, as there is no DNA. The clonotype was recovered from a human donor in good health. Some clones in this sample may be carry-over from other donors' samples. The CDR3 sequence: CASSSVGTWETQYF.